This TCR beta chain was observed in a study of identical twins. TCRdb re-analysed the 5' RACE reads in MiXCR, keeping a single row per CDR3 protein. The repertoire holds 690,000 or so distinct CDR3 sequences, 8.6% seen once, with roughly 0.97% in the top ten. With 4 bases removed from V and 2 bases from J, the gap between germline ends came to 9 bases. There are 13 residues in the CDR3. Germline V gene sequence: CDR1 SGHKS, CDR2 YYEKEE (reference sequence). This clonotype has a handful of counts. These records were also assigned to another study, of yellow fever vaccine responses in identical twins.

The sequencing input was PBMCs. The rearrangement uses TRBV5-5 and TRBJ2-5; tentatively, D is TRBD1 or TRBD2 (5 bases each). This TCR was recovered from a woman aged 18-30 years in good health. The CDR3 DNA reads TGTGCCAGCAGCCACTGGGGGCAAGAGACCCAGTACTTC. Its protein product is CASSHWGQETQYF. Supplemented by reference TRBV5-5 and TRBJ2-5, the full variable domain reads DAGVTQSPTHLIKTRGQQVTLRCSPISGHKSVSWYQQVLGQGPQFIFQYYEKEERGRGNFPDRFSARQFPNYSSELNVNALLLGDSALYLCASSHWGQETQYFGPGTRLLVL.